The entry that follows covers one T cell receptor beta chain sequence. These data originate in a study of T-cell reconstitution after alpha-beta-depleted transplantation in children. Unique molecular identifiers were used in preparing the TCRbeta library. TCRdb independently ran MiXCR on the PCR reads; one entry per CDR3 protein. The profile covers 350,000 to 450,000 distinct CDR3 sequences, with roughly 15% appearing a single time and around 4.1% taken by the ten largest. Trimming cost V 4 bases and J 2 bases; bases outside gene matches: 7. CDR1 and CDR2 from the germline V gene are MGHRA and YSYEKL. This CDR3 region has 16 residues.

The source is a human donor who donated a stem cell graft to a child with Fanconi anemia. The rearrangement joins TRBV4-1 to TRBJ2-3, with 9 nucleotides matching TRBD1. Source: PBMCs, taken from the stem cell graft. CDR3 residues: CASSRGTGTTTDTQYF. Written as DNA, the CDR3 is TGCGCCAGCAGCCGCGGGACAGGGACCACCACAGATACGCAGTATTTT.